This paragraph covers one T cell receptor beta chain sequence. Its cognate antigen is unknown. The data are from a study of response to subunit inactivated influenza vaccine. Overall study results and limits: Authors suggested few new T cells are recruited by each seasonal influenza vaccination.

This CDR3 spans 15 amino acids. With 3 bases clipped from V and 3 bases from J, the junction kept 4 bases outside the gene matches. Germline V gene sequence: CDR1 SGHAT, CDR2 FQDESV (reference sequence). TCRdb recomputed calls from the RT-PCR reads with MiXCR, one row per CDR3 protein. The table includes 530,000 or so distinct CDR3 sequences, over 9.5% detected once. This TCR derives from a man over 45 who received an inactivated influenza vaccine. Material: PBMCs from blood, obtained on the day of vaccination. This sequence joins TRBV11-1 and TRBJ2-5; 10 bases are shared with TRBD2. The CDR3 loop is CASSFRLAGEETQYF. In nucleotides, the CDR3 is TGTGCCAGCAGCTTTCGGCTAGCGGGGGAAGAGACCCAGTACTTC.